The subject of this entry is one TCR beta chain. Tumor tissue was taken before any definitive surgery or chemotherapy was given. The table came from immunoSEQ multiplex PCR; TCRdb's copy has only in-frame clones and leaves some out. Of approximately 5,700 clones in the sample, about 69% were seen once. This sample is part of a study of high-grade serous ovarian cancer treatment subgroups. The overall study: Mean per sample: around 14,000 reads, more than 6,500 unique TCR beta rearrangements.

Germline V gives CDR1 LNHDA, CDR2 SQIVND (reference sequence). The CDR3 sequence is 14 residues long. V gave up 7 bases and J gave up 4 bases; unmatched junction bases: 9. This chain connects TRBV19 to TRBJ1-1, with 7 nucleotides matching TRBD1. Input material: tumor tissue. The origin of this receptor is a human donor with high-grade serous ovarian cancer. The CDR3 loop reads CASKDRDAGTEAFF. CDR3 nucleotide sequence: TGTGCCAGTAAAGACAGGGATGCGGGCACTGAAGCTTTCTTT.